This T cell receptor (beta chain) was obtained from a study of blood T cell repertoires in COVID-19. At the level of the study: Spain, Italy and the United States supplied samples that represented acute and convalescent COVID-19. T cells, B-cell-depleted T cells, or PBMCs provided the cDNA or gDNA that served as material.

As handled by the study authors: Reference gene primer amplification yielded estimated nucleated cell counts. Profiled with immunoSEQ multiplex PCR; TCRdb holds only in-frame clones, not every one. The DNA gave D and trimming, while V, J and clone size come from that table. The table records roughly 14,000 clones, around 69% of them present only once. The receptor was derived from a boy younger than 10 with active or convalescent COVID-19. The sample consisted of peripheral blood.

DNA for the CDR3: TGCGCCAGCAGCTTACAGGGGATGAACACTGAAGCTTTCTTT. Translating gives CASSLQGMNTEAFF. V usage is TRBV5-1 and J usage is TRBJ1-1, with 7 nucleotides matching TRBD1. With 2 bases clipped from V and 0 bases from J, the junction kept 1 base outside the gene matches. The CDR3 consists of 14 residues. The germline gives CDR1 SGHRS, CDR2 YFSETQ.